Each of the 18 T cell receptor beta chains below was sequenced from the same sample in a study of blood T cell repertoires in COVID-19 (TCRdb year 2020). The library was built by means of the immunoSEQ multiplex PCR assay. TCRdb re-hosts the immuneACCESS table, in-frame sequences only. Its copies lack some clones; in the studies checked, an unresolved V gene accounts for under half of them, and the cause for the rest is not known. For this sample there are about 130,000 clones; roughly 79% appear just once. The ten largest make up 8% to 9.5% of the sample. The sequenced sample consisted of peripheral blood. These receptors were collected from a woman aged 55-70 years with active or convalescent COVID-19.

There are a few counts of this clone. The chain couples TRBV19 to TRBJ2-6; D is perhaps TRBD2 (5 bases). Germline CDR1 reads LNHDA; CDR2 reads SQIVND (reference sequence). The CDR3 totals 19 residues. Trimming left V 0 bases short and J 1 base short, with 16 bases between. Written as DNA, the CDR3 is TGTGCCAGTAGTATAGACGGGAAGATCCTTAGATCTGGGGCCAACGTCCTGACTTTC. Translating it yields CASSIDGKILRSGANVLTF.

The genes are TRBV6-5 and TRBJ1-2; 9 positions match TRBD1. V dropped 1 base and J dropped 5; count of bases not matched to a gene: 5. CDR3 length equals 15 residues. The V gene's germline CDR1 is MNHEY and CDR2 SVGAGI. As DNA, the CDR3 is TGTGCCAGCAGTTACTATAGACAGGGGGGTTATGGCTACACCTTC. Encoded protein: CASSYYRQGGYGYTF.

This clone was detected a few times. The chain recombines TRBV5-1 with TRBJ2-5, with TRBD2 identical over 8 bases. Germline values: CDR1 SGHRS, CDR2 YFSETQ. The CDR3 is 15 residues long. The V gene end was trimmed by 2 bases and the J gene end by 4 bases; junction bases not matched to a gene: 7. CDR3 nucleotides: TGCGCCAGCAGCTTCCGGGAGGGCCTCGGAGAGACCCAGTACTTC. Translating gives CASSFREGLGETQYF. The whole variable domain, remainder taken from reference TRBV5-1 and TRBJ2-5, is KAGVTQTPRYLIKTRGQQVTLSCSPISGHRSVSWYQQTPGQGLQFLFEYFSETQRNKGNFPGRFSGRQFSNSRSEMNVSTLELGDSALYLCASSFREGLGETQYFGPGTRLLVL.

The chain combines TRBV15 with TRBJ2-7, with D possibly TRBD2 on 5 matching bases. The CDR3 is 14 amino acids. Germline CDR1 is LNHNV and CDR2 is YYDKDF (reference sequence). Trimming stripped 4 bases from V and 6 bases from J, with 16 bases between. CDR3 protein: CATSIKREQSEQYF. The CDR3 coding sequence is TGTGCCACCAGCATTAAGAGGGAACAAAGCGAGCAGTACTTC.

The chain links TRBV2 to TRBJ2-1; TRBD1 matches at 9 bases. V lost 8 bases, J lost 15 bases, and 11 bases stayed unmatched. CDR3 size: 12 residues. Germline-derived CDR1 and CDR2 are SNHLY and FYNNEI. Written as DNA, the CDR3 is TGTGCCAGCGGCCGGGACAGGGATTGGTTGTTCTTC. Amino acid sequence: CASGRDRDWLFF.

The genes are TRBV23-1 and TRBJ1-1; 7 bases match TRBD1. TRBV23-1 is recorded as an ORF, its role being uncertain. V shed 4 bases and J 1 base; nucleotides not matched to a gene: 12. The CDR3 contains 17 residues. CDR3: CASSLTSGTVENTEAFF. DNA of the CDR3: TGCGCCAGCAGTCTCACCTCCGGGACAGTAGAGAACACTGAAGCTTTCTTT.

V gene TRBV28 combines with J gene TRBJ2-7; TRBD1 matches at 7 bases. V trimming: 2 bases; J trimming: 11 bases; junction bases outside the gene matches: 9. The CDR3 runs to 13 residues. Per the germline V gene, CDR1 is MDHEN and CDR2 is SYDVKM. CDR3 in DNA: TGTGCCAGCAGTTTACTTATGACAGGGTCGGAGTACTTC. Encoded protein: CASSLLMTGSEYF.

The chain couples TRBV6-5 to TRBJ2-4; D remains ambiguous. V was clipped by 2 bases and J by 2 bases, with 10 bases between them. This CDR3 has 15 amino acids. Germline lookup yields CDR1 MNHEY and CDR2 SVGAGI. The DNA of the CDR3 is TGTGCCAGCAGTTACCACCGAGACACCAAAAACATTCAGTACTTC. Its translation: CASSYHRDTKNIQYF.

CDR3 protein: CASSLHRPPSGSQFF. The CDR3, as DNA: TGTGCCAGCAGCTTACACAGGCCGCCTAGCGGGTCGCAGTTCTTC. J is TRBJ2-1 and V is TRBV11-2; 8 positions match TRBD2. The germline V gene encodes CDR1 SGHAT and CDR2 FQNNGV. Trimming took 2 bases from V and 12 from J; bases not matched to a gene: 12. This CDR3 has 15 amino acids.

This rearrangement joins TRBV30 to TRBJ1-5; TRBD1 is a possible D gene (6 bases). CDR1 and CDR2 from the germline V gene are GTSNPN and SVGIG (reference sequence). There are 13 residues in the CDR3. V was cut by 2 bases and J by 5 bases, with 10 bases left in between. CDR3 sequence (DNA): TGTGCCTGGAGTTTACAGGGCTATCAGCCCCAGCATTTT. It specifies CAWSLQGYQPQHF.

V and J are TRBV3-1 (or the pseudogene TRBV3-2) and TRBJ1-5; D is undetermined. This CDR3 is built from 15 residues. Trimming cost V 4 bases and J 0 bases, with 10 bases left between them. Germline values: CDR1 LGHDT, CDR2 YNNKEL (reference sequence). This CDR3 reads CASSPTRYSNQPQHF. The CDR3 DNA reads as TGTGCCAGCAGCCCCACGCGATATAGCAATCAGCCCCAGCATTTT.

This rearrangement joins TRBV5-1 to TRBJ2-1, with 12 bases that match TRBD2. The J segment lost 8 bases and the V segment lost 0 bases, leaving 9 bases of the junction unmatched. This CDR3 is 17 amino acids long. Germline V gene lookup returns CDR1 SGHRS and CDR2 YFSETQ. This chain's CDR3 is CASSLEAPSGGVDEQFF. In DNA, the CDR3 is TGCGCCAGCAGCTTGGAGGCGCCTAGCGGGGGGGTAGATGAGCAGTTCTTC.

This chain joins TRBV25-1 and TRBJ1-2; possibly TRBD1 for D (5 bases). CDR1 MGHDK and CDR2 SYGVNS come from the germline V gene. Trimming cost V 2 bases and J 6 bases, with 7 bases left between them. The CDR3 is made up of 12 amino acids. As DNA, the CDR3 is TGTGCCAGCAGTGAACAGGGTAATGGCTACACCTTC. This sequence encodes CASSEQGNGYTF.

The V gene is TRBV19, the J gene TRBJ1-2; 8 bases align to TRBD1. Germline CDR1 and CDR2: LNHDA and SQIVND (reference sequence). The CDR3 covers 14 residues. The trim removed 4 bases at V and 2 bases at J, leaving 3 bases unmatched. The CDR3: CASSTGQVNYGYTF. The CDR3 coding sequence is TGTGCCAGTAGTACGGGACAGGTAAACTATGGCTACACCTTC. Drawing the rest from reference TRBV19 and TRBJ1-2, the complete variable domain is DGGITQSPKYLFRKEGQNVTLSCEQNLNHDAMYWYRQDPGQGLRLIYYSQIVNDFQKGDIAEGYSVSREKKESFPLTVTSAQKNPTAFYLCASSTGQVNYGYTFGSGTRLTVV.

CDR3 DNA: TGCGCCAGCAGCCAAGCCGGGGAGGTGATGAACACTGAAGCTTTCTTT. Amino acid sequence: CASSQAGEVMNTEAFF. This chain links TRBV4-3 with TRBJ1-1, with unresolved D. V lost 1 base and J lost 0, with 12 bases in between. CDR3 length: 16 amino acids. The V gene's germline CDR1 is LGHNA and CDR2 YSLEER.

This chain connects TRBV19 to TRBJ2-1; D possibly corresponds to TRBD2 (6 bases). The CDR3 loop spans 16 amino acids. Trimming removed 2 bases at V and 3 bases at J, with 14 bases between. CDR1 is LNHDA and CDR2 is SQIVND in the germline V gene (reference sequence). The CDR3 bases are TGTGCCAGTAGTATAACGGGGGTCGCGGACTACAATGAGCAGTTCTTC. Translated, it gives CASSITGVADYNEQFF. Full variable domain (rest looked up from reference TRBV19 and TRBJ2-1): DGGITQSPKYLFRKEGQNVTLSCEQNLNHDAMYWYRQDPGQGLRLIYYSQIVNDFQKGDIAEGYSVSREKKESFPLTVTSAQKNPTAFYLCASSITGVADYNEQFFGPGTRLTVL.

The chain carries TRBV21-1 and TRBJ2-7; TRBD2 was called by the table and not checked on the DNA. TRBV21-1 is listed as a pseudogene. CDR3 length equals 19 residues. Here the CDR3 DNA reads TGTGCCAGCAGCAGCGGACTAGCGGGGGTGTTGCGGGAGGATTACGAGCAGTACGTC. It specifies CASSSGLAGVLREDYEQYV.

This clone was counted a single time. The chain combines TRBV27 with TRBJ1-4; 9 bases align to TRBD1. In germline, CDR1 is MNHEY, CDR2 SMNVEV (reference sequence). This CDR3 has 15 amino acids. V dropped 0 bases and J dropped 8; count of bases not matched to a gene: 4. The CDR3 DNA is TGTGCCAGCAGTTTATCGGGACAGGGTTACGAAAAACTGTTTTTT. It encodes CASSLSGQGYEKLFF. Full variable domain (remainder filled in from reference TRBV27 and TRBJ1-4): EAQVTQNPRYLITVTGKKLTVTCSQNMNHEYMSWYRQDPGLGLRQIYYSMNVEVTDKGDVPEGYKVSRKEKRNFPLILESPSPNQTSLYFCASSLSGQGYEKLFFGSGTQLSVL.